These T cell receptor beta chains were read from a single sample in a study of cytomegalovirus exposure and HLA in healthy donors. TCRdb's table, derived via immunoSEQ multiplex PCR, lists solely in-frame clones and lacks some. The profile shows about 160,000 clones, approximately 80% of them singletons. Sequenced sample: PBMCs. Receptors originate from a woman aged 50 to 65 in good health and CMV-seronegative. CDR3s include the opening cysteine and the closing phenylalanine or tryptophan. A D gene is named only where the DNA matches it firmly. Size is stated for part of the rows, as once, few or many counts, or as a class when the clone is expanded.

size,D,J,V,CDR3,DNA
NA,NA,TRBJ1-2,TRBV9,CASSGHLSYGYTF,TGTGCCAGCAGCGGCCATCTGAGCTATGGCTACACCTTC
NA,NA,TRBJ1-5,TRBV5-1,CASSFGGEDQPQHF,TGCGCCAGCAGCTTCGGGGGAGAGGATCAGCCCCAGCATTTT
NA,NA,TRBJ1-4,TRBV2,CASSEGLIGTNEKLFF,TGTGCCAGCAGTGAAGGACTGATCGGAACTAATGAAAAACTGTTTTTT
NA,NA,TRBJ2-7,TRBV4-3,CASSQLPLAGYEQYF,TGCGCCAGCAGCCAACTCCCATTGGCGGGCTACGAGCAGTACTTC
NA,TRBD1,TRBJ2-7,TRBV5-1,CASSRSKDRGEQYF,TGCGCCAGCAGCCGCTCAAAAGACAGGGGCGAGCAGTACTTC
NA,TRBD2,TRBJ2-7,TRBV5-4,CASSDAAGGYEQYF,TGTGCCAGCAGCGACGCAGCGGGGGGTTACGAGCAGTACTTC
NA,NA,TRBJ2-3,TRBV27,CASSLLGGSKTDTQYF,TGTGCCAGCAGTTTACTTGGGGGGAGTAAGACAGATACGCAGTATTTT
NA,TRBD1,TRBJ2-7,TRBV7-9,CASSYRTGAPYEQYF,TGTGCCAGCAGCTACCGAACAGGGGCTCCCTACGAGCAGTACTTC
NA,TRBD1,TRBJ1-6,TRBV29-1,CSVEWPLQGGNSPLHF,TGCAGCGTTGAATGGCCCCTACAGGGGGGAAATTCACCCCTCCACTTT
NA,TRBD2,TRBJ2-7,TRBV4-2,CASSQDSSSGRVGPNEQYF,TGTGCCAGCAGCCAAGATAGTAGTAGCGGGAGGGTCGGGCCCAACGAGCAGTACTTC
NA,NA,TRBJ1-5,TRBV21-1,CASSPLSGASNQPQHF,TGTGCCAGCAGCCCCCTTAGCGGGGCCAGCAATCAGCCCCAGCATTTT
NA,NA,TRBJ1-6,TRBV19,CASSVEYNSPLHF,TGTGCCAGTAGTGTTGAGTATAATTCACCCCTCCACTTT
NA,TRBD1,TRBJ1-4,TRBV5-1,CASSPTGVVTNEKLFF,TGCGCCAGCTCGCCGACAGGGGTGGTAACTAATGAAAAACTGTTTTTT
NA,NA,TRBJ2-7,TRBV7-2,CASSLARSHEQYF,TGTGCCAGCAGCTTAGCCAGGTCCCACGAGCAGTACTTC
NA,NA,TRBJ2-6,TRBV5-6,CASSLGGPTHSGANVLTF,TGTGCCAGCAGCTTGGGAGGGCCCACACACTCTGGGGCCAACGTCCTGACTTTC
NA,TRBD1,TRBJ1-4,TRBV4-1,CASSQDGTGDEKLFF,TGCGCCAGCAGCCAAGATGGGACAGGGGACGAAAAACTGTTTTTT
NA,TRBD2,TRBJ2-7,TRBV28,CASSPHSGGLPSEQYF,TGTGCCAGCAGCCCTCATAGCGGGGGTCTCCCCAGCGAGCAGTACTTC
few,NA,TRBJ1-1,TRBV28,CASSGGAYMNTEAFF,TGTGCCAGCAGTGGGGGCGCTTACATGAACACTGAAGCTTTCTTT
NA,TRBD1,TRBJ2-2,TRBV30,CAWRQGNTGELFF,TGTGCCTGGCGACAGGGTAACACCGGGGAGCTGTTTTTT
NA,NA,TRBJ2-1,TRBV2,CASRAGLSEYNEQFF,TGTGCCAGCAGAGCAGGACTATCCGAATACAATGAGCAGTTCTTC
NA,NA,TRBJ2-2,TRBV5-1,CASSRLAGNTGELFF,TGCGCCAGCAGCAGGCTAGCAGGGAACACCGGGGAGCTGTTTTTT
once,TRBD1,TRBJ1-4,TRBV5-4,CASSLGQGANQGKLFF,TGTGCCAGCAGCTTGGGGCAGGGGGCGAATCAGGGAAAACTGTTTTTT
NA,NA,TRBJ2-5,TRBV7-7,CASSYRVGETQYF,TGTGCCAGCAGCTACAGGGTTGGGGAGACCCAGTACTTC
once,TRBD2,TRBJ2-5,TRBV7-2,CASSLGVAGGETQYF,TGTGCCAGCAGCTTAGGGGTAGCGGGAGGAGAGACCCAGTACTTC
NA,TRBD1,TRBJ1-2,TRBV6-5,CASSYGTGTGYTF,TGTGCCAGCAGTTACGGGACAGGGACGGGCTACACCTTC
NA,TRBD1,TRBJ1-4,TRBV11-3,CASSFDRVGKLFF,TGTGCCAGCAGCTTCGACAGGGTTGGAAAACTGTTTTTT
NA,NA,TRBJ2-7,TRBV7-2,CASSSILALNYEQYF,TGTGCCAGCAGCAGCATCCTCGCTCTAAACTACGAGCAGTACTTC
NA,NA,TRBJ1-4,TRBV7-6,CASSLRRQANEKLFF,TGTGCCAGCAGCCTACGGAGACAGGCAAATGAAAAACTGTTTTTT
NA,NA,TRBJ1-2,TRBV30,CAWREWGYTF,TGTGCCTGGAGGGAGTGGGGCTACACCTTC
NA,TRBD2,TRBJ2-1,TRBV5-1,CASRPGLAGGATLYNEQFF,TGCGCCAGCCGGCCGGGACTAGCGGGGGGCGCGACCCTATACAATGAGCAGTTCTTC
NA,NA,TRBJ1-3,TRBV6-5,CASSSEGASSGNTIYF,TGTGCCAGCAGTTCTGAAGGGGCGTCCTCTGGAAACACCATATATTTT
NA,TRBD1,TRBJ2-1,TRBV7-9,CASSSLQGKIKNEQFF,TGTGCCAGCAGCTCCTTACAGGGGAAAATAAAAAATGAGCAGTTCTTC
NA,TRBD1,TRBJ2-4,TRBV9,CASSVGQGEESQYF,TGTGCCAGCAGCGTAGGACAGGGTGAAGAATCTCAGTACTTC
NA,TRBD2,TRBJ2-5,TRBV19,CATGGTGSNRETQYF,TGTGCCACCGGGGGGACCGGATCGAATAGAGAGACCCAGTACTTC
NA,NA,TRBJ1-1,TRBV7-9,CASSSRVNTEAFF,TGTGCCAGCAGCTCCAGGGTGAACACTGAAGCTTTCTTT
NA,NA,TRBJ2-3,TRBV11-1,CASSLKLRGSGTDTQYF,TGTGCCAGCAGCTTAAAGCTCAGGGGTTCGGGAACAGATACGCAGTATTTT
NA,NA,TRBJ1-5,TRBV6-1,CASSEGQGGPQHF,TGTGCCAGCAGTGAAGGTCAGGGAGGCCCCCAGCATTTT
NA,TRBD1,TRBJ1-1,TRBV5-1,CASSVGQPYTEAFF,TGCGCCAGCAGCGTGGGACAGCCCTACACTGAAGCTTTCTTT
NA,TRBD2,TRBJ2-3,TRBV6-6,CASSTLTSGKRDTQYF,TGTGCCAGCAGCACCCTCACTAGCGGTAAACGGGATACGCAGTATTTT
NA,TRBD2,TRBJ2-1,TRBV28,CASTPGGGAGYNEQFF,TGTGCCAGCACCCCCGGGGGGGGCGCCGGCTACAATGAGCAGTTCTTC
few,TRBD2,TRBJ2-5,TRBV9,CASSVGGGRETQYF,TGTGCCAGCAGCGTAGGGGGAGGGAGAGAGACCCAGTACTTC
NA,NA,TRBJ2-3,TRBV4-2,CASSQSRETDTQYF,TGTGCCAGCAGCCAATCGCGGGAAACAGATACGCAGTATTTT
NA,NA,TRBJ2-1,TRBV29-1,CSVDRPRRGEQFF,TGCAGCGTTGACCGGCCCCGACGAGGTGAGCAGTTCTTC
NA,NA,TRBJ2-6,TRBV11-2,CASSLTGTGANVLTF,TGTGCCAGCAGCCTAACGGGGACTGGGGCCAACGTCCTGACTTTC
NA,TRBD1,TRBJ2-3,TRBV18,CASSPSGTGPSDTQYF,TGTGCCAGCTCGCCGTCCGGGACAGGGCCCTCAGATACGCAGTATTTT
NA,NA,TRBJ2-6,TRBV5-6,CASSLVRVSHSGANVLTF,TGTGCCAGCAGCTTGGTGCGGGTTAGCCACTCTGGGGCCAACGTCCTGACTTTC
NA,NA,TRBJ2-2,TRBV29-1,CSGRLGYTGELFF,TGCAGCGGAAGACTAGGATACACCGGGGAGCTGTTTTTT
NA,NA,TRBJ1-1,TRBV5-1,CASSFRENTEAFF,TGCGCCAGCAGCTTCAGGGAGAACACTGAAGCTTTCTTT
NA,TRBD1,TRBJ2-6,TRBV19,CASSMGQGGGANVLTF,TGTGCCAGTAGTATGGGACAGGGAGGTGGGGCCAACGTCCTGACTTTC
NA,TRBD1,TRBJ2-3,TRBV5-8,CASSWTGITDTQYF,TGTGCCAGCAGCTGGACAGGGATAACAGATACGCAGTATTTT
NA,TRBD1,TRBJ1-6,TRBV5-4,CASSGGTGYNSPLHF,TGTGCCAGCAGCGGGGGGACAGGTTATAATTCACCCCTCCACTTT
NA,NA,TRBJ1-1,TRBV7-8,CASSLYDSVFSEAFF,TGTGCCAGCAGCTTATATGACTCGGTCTTCTCTGAAGCTTTCTTT
NA,NA,TRBJ1-3,TRBV4-2,CASSQEYTSGNTIYF,TGTGCCAGCAGCCAAGAGTACACCTCTGGAAACACCATATATTTT
NA,NA,TRBJ1-2,TRBV9,CASSSLDYGYTF,TGTGCCAGCAGCTCACTGGACTATGGCTACACCTTC
NA,TRBD1,TRBJ2-7,TRBV7-9,CASSFGQADYEQYF,TGTGCCAGCAGCTTTGGACAGGCCGACTACGAGCAGTACTTC